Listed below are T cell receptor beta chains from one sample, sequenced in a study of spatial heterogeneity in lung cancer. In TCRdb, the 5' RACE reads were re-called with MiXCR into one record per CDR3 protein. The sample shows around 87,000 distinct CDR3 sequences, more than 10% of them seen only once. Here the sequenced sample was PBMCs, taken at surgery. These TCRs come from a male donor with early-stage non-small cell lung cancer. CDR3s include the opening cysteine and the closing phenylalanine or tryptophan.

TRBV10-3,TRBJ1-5,CAIGGQGNQPQHF
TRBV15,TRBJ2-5,CATSRDKGSETQYF
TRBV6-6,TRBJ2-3,CASILGAKSTDTQYF
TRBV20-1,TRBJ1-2,CSASPGTLAGYTF
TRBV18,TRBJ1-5,CASSPGGDNQPQHF
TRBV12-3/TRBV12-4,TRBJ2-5,CASSLGTSGETQYF
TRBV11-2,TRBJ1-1,CASSLEGQHTEAFF
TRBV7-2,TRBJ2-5,CASSLASRGLGTQYF
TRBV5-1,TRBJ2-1,CASSFSDEQFF
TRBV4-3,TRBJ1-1,CASSQDPMFLTEAFF
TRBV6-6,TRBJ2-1,CASRSQANNEQFF
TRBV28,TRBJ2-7,CASSLWRDSYEQYF
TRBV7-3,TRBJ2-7,CASSASGGSSSYEQYF
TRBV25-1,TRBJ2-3,CASSAGGWDTQYF
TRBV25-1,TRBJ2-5,CASRVGWSLETQYF
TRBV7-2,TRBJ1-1,CASSLLARPLNTEAFF
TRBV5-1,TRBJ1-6,CASRSGTGTSPLHF
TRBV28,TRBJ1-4,CASSLDRVGKKLFF
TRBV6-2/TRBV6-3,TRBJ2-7,CASSYPDGAGEQYF
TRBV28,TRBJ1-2,CASSTVGPNRYGYTF
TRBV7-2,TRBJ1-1,CASSFRVTEAFF
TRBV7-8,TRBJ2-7,CASRLFRETYEQYF
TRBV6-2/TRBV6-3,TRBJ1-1,CASSLAGTPTEAFF
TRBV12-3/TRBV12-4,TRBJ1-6,CASSGQGDNSPLHF
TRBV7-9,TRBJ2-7,CASSLGTGPYEQYF
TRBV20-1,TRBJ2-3,CSASGLAGTDTQYF
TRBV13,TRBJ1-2,CASSKGTGENGYTF
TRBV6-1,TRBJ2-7,CASDRDFSYEQYF
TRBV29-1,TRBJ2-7,CSVLVPGLASGSLGEQYF
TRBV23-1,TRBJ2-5,CANSKHGPSIQETQYF
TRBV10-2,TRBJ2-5,CASRTGLAGSETQYF
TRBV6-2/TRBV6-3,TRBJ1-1,CASSYSDRAPVNTEAFF
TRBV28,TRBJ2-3,CASTLGGSTDTQYF
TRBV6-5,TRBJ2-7,CASSRAGRAGYEQYF
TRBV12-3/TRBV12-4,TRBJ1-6,CASRSLSYNSPLHF